This T cell receptor beta chain is from a study of cytomegalovirus exposure and HLA in healthy donors. Germline V gene lookup returns CDR1 SNHLY and CDR2 FYNNEI. The CDR3 is made up of 15 amino acids. V shed 3 bases, J shed 0 bases, and the junction held 4 bases outside the gene matches. Some clones are missing from TCRdb's copy, which holds only in-frame ones; the method was immunoSEQ multiplex PCR. Among 200,000 to 250,000 clones listed, roughly 85% were seen once. The sample holds a few counts of this clone. J is TRBJ2-7 and V is TRBV2; 8 bases agree with TRBD1. The clonotype was recovered from a woman between 18 and 30 years old in good health and CMV-seronegative. Specimen: PBMCs. The CDR3 bases are TGTGCCAGCAGTGAGGACAGGGTAGGCTCCTACGAGCAGTACTTC. Encoded protein: CASSEDRVGSYEQYF.